The clone carrying this TCR beta chain was counted ten times or more. This CDR3 is 17 amino acids long. Looked up from germline, CDR1 is LNHDA and CDR2 is SQIVND (reference sequence). V was pared by 7 bases and J by 2 bases, with 18 bases between. Around 0.5 ug RNA was reverse transcribed with alpha and beta constant-region primers. Using multiplexing indices, alpha and beta chain libraries were generated apart by chain-specific third strand synthesis. From the 5' RACE reads, TCRdb called clonotypes with MiXCR, one entry per CDR3 protein. The sample has some 25,000 distinct CDR3 sequences, approximately 7.7% seen once. These data are taken from a study of HIV-infected patients and healthy controls. No cell fractionation was done, so the repertoire covers all unsorted peripheral blood T cells. The RNA source was an approximately 2.6 ml peripheral blood draw.

This sequence joins TRBV19 and TRBJ2-6; D perhaps matches TRBD2 (5 bases). The clonotype was recovered from an adult in good health. The sample consisted of blood. The CDR3 protein is CASTPPTGKAGANVLTF. In DNA form, the CDR3 reads TGTGCCAGTACCCCGCCTACGGGGAAAGCTGGGGCCAACGTCCTGACTTTC.